The 21 T cell receptor beta chains below all came from one sample that was sequenced in a study of cytomegalovirus exposure and HLA in healthy donors. Researchers ran the PCR with 60 Vbeta and 13 Jbeta primers. The protocol was immunoSEQ multiplex PCR, while the TCRdb copy is restricted to in-frame clones and leaves out a portion. This table holds approximately 140,000 clones, roughly 80% found once. The sample comprised PBMCs. These TCRs come from a woman aged 50 to 65 in good health and CMV-seronegative.

This chain joins TRBV2 and TRBJ2-5, with 9 bases that match TRBD1. In germline, CDR1 is SNHLY, CDR2 FYNNEI. The junction had 3 bases not matched to a gene; V was cut back by 4 bases and J by 3 bases. The CDR3 length is 14 residues. The CDR3 reads CASSGDREKETQYF. CDR3 coding DNA: TGTGCCAGCAGTGGGGACAGGGAAAAAGAGACCCAGTACTTC. The full variable domain, rest sourced from reference TRBV2 and TRBJ2-5, is EPEVTQTPSHQVTQMGQEVILRCVPISNHLYFYWYRQILGQKVEFLVSFYNNEISEKSEIFDDQFSVERPDGSNFTLKIRSTKLEDSAMYFCASSGDREKETQYFGPGTRLLVL.

The gene calls are TRBV18 and TRBJ1-6, with D possibly being TRBD1 (6 bases). The ends were cut back, 3 bases at V and 5 bases at J, with 14 bases in the middle. Germline CDR1 and CDR2: KGHSH and LQKENI. CDR3 size: 16 residues. CDR3 coding DNA: TGTGCCAGCTCACCCTGGGGGGGGGCAGATAATTCACCCCTCCACTTT. Protein sequence: CASSPWGGADNSPLHF.

This clone was recorded a few times. The CDR3 reads CASSLDGGGIGTQYF. In DNA, the CDR3 is TGTGCCAGCAGCTTAGATGGTGGGGGGATCGGGACCCAGTACTTC. The rearrangement uses TRBV7-6 and TRBJ2-5; D is perhaps TRBD2 (6 bases). Trimming left V 1 base short and J 7 bases short, with 16 bases between. Germline V gives CDR1 SGHVS, CDR2 FNYEAQ. The CDR3 has 15 residues. Together with reference TRBV7-6 and TRBJ2-5, the CDR3 gives the full variable domain: GAGVSQSPRYKVTKRGQDVALRCDPISGHVSLYWYRQALGQGPEFLTYFNYEAQQDKSGLPNDRFSAERPEGSISTLTIQRTEQRDSAMYRCASSLDGGGIGTQYFGPGTRLLVL.

The V call is TRBV7-9, the J call TRBJ2-3, with TRBD1 matching over 9 bases. Germline trimming cut 2 bases from V and 6 bases from J; bases unmatched to any gene: 9. From germline, CDR1 is SEHNR and CDR2 FQNEAQ (reference sequence). The CDR3 is made up of 16 amino acids. Written as DNA, the CDR3 is TGTGCCAGCAGCTTAAACCGGGACAGGGAGGGCGATACGCAGTATTTT. Translated: CASSLNRDREGDTQYF.

This sequence joins TRBV15 and TRBJ1-2; 7 bases are a match to TRBD1. Germline trimming cut 0 bases from V and 0 bases from J; bases unmatched to any gene: 7. Germline V gene data show CDR1 as LNHNV and CDR2 as YYDKDF (reference sequence). There are 17 residues in the CDR3. The CDR3 DNA reads TGTGCCACCAGCAGAGATGTAGAGGGGGCGACTAACTATGGCTACACCTTC. Its protein is CATSRDVEGATNYGYTF.

This clone was seen a handful of times. The identical CDR3 is also encoded by other nucleotide sequences in the sample. The rearrangement joins TRBV7-2 to TRBJ2-3; 16 bases map to TRBD2. V lost 5 bases, J lost 5 bases, and 4 bases stayed unmatched. The CDR3 consists of 16 residues. CDR1 is SGHTA and CDR2 is FQGNSA in the germline V gene. Here the CDR3 reads CASSRGLAGGGDTQYF. The CDR3 DNA reads as TGTGCCAGCAGCAGGGGACTAGCGGGGGGGGGAGATACGCAGTATTTT.

The rearrangement links TRBV5-4 to TRBJ2-3; TRBD2 is a possible D gene (6 bases). V was clipped by 4 bases and J by 4 bases, with 10 bases between them. The germline V gene has CDR1 SGHNT and CDR2 YYREEE (reference sequence). The CDR3 spans 13 residues. CDR3: CASSRGEADTQYF. The CDR3 coding sequence is TGTGCCAGCAGCCGAGGGGAGGCAGATACGCAGTATTTT.

The chain has TRBV11-3 and TRBJ2-3; 10 bases map to TRBD1. CDR1 and CDR2 (germline): SGHNT, YENEEA. V lost 6 bases and J lost 3; bases outside the gene matches: 9. The length of the CDR3 is 16 residues. CDR3 DNA sequence: TGTGCCAGCAGTTCAGGGGACAGGGGTGTTACAGATACGCAGTATTTT. Encoded protein: CASSSGDRGVTDTQYF.

This chain joins TRBV7-9 and TRBJ2-5; 9 bases fit TRBD2. Trimming took 5 bases from V and 1 from J; bases not matched to a gene: 5. The CDR3 is made up of 15 amino acids. In germline, CDR1 is SEHNR, CDR2 FQNEAQ (reference sequence). Written as DNA, the CDR3 is TGTGCCAGCAGCCAAGGCGGGGGGGCCCAAGAGACCCAGTACTTC. Protein product: CASSQGGGAQETQYF.

The rearrangement links TRBV6-6 to TRBJ2-5, with D hard to call. Trimming stripped 6 bases from V and 4 bases from J, with 18 bases between. CDR3 length: 15 amino acids. Germline values: CDR1 MNHNY, CDR2 SVGAGI (reference sequence). CDR3 residues: CASSRLALSVETQYF. CDR3 DNA: TGTGCCAGCAGCCGACTCGCCCTCTCCGTAGAGACCCAGTACTTC.

This chain uses TRBV25-1 with TRBJ2-3; TRBD2 matches 10 bases. Germline-derived CDR1 and CDR2 are MGHDK and SYGVNS. The length of the CDR3 is 16 residues. V lost 1 base to trimming and J lost 3 bases; unmatched junction nucleotides: 4. The CDR3 sequence: CASSEFTSGETDTQYF. The CDR3 region has the DNA TGTGCCAGCAGTGAATTTACTAGCGGGGAAACAGATACGCAGTATTTT.

Remarks on this clone: The junction shows a germline mismatch at one end, possibly a read error. This rearrangement joins TRBV7-7 to TRBJ1-3; D is perhaps TRBD1 (5 bases). Germline-derived CDR1 and CDR2 are SSHAT and FNYEAQ (reference sequence). The CDR3 extends over 15 amino acids. The CDR3 protein is CASSLGAGGGNTIYF. As DNA, the CDR3 is TGTGCTAGCAGCTTAGGGGCGGGAGGTGGAAACACCATATATTTT. Full variable domain (outside the CDR3, taken from reference TRBV7-7 and TRBJ1-3): GAGVSQSPRYKVTKRGQDVTLRCDPISSHATLYWYQQALGQGPEFLTYFNYEAQPDKSGLPSDRFSAERPEGSISTLTIQRTEQRDSAMYRCASSLGAGGGNTIYFGEGSWLTVV.

This clone has a single count. CDR3 sequence reads: CASILSSSGGNEQYF. CDR3 bases: TGTGCCAGCATTCTAAGCTCCAGCGGGGGAAACGAGCAGTACTTC. The chain carries TRBV28 and TRBJ2-7, with 8 bases aligning to TRBD2. Germline V gene data show CDR1 as MDHEN and CDR2 as SYDVKM. The V gene end was trimmed by 7 bases and the J gene end by 5 bases; junction bases not matched to a gene: 13. The CDR3 totals 15 residues.

The chain is built from TRBV7-9 and TRBJ1-5; D remains unclear. Trimming pared 1 base from V and 9 bases from J, leaving 10 bases between. Germline V gene lookup returns CDR1 SEHNR and CDR2 FQNEAQ (reference sequence). The CDR3 extends over 13 amino acids. The CDR3 DNA follows: TGTGCCAGCAGCTTAGACTCTAGCTCGCCCCAGCATTTT. Translation gives CASSLDSSSPQHF.

This clone was counted a single time. The V and J genes are TRBV7-2 and TRBJ2-5; 8 bases match TRBD2. V was clipped by 2 bases and J by 5 bases; unmatched bases: 10. The CDR3 has 16 amino acids. The germline gives CDR1 SGHTA, CDR2 FQGNSA. In DNA form, the CDR3 reads TGTGCCAGCAGCTTAATGGTGGGACGGGAGGGGGAGACCCAGTACTTC. It is translated as CASSLMVGREGETQYF.

The rearrangement joins TRBV5-6 to TRBJ1-2; 8 bases agree with TRBD1. V trimming: 3 bases; J trimming: 8 bases; junction bases outside the gene matches: 18. The CDR3 extends over 17 amino acids. CDR1 SGHDT and CDR2 YYEEEE come from the germline V gene. The CDR3 bases are TGTGCCAGCAGCTCTTATCCCTGGCCCTCAGGGGGCATGGGCTACACCTTC. This translates into CASSSYPWPSGGMGYTF.

This chain joins TRBV28 and TRBJ2-3, with TRBD2 matching 12 bases. This CDR3 spans 15 amino acids. Trimming took 5 bases from V and 6 from J; bases not matched to a gene: 6. Germline V gives CDR1 MDHEN, CDR2 SYDVKM. CDR3 amino acids: CASSPRLAGVDTQYF. CDR3 in DNA: TGTGCCAGCAGTCCCCGACTAGCGGGGGTTGATACGCAGTATTTT.

J is TRBJ2-7 and V is TRBV25-1; 9 bases are a match to TRBD2. V lost 8 bases, J lost 7 bases, and 12 bases stayed unmatched. Germline CDR1 reads MGHDK; CDR2 reads SYGVNS. There are 14 residues in the CDR3. The CDR3 reads CASAHAGGHTEQYF. The CDR3 nucleotides are TGTGCCAGCGCCCATGCGGGGGGGCATACGGAGCAGTACTTC.

The genes are TRBV2 and TRBJ1-2; D is unresolved. CDR3 size: 13 residues. The V gene lost 7 bases and the J gene lost 0 bases, with 9 bases spanning the gap. The germline V gene encodes CDR1 SNHLY and CDR2 FYNNEI. This chain's CDR3 is CASTRLANYGYTF. The DNA for the CDR3 is TGTGCCAGCACCAGATTGGCTAACTATGGCTACACCTTC.

The genes are TRBV10-2 and TRBJ1-1, with TRBD1 matching over 7 bases. Germline-derived CDR1 and CDR2 are WSHSY and SAAADI. The CDR3 loop spans 13 amino acids. J gave up 0 bases and V 6 bases, and 1 base lay outside the gene matches. The CDR3 nucleotides read TGCGCCAGCAGACAGGGGATGAACACTGAAGCTTTCTTT. Translating it yields CASRQGMNTEAFF.

As to this clone: The junction does not match germline at one end; this may be a read error. J is TRBJ2-2 and V is TRBV13; 10 bases agree with TRBD2. CDR1 PRHDT and CDR2 FYEKMQ come from the germline V gene (reference sequence). This CDR3 is built from 16 residues. CDR3 DNA sequence: TGTGCCAGCAGCCTAGGACTAGCGGACTACACCGGGGAGCTGTTTTTT. Protein sequence: CASSLGLADYTGELFF. The full variable domain, rest sourced from reference TRBV13 and TRBJ2-2, is AAGVIQSPRHLIKEKRETATLKCYPIPRHDTVYWYQQGPGQDPQFLISFYEKMQSDKGSIPDRFSAQQFSDYHSELNMSSLELGDSALYFCASSLGLADYTGELFFGEGSRLTVL.